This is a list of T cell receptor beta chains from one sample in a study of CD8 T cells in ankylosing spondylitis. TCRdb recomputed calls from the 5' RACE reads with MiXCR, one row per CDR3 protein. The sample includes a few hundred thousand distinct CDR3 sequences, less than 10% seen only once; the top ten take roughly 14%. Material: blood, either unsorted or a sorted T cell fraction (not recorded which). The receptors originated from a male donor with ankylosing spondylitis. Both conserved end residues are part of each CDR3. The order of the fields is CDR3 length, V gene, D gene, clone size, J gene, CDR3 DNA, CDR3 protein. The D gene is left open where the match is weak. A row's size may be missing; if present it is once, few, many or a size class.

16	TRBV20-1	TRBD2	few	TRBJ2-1	TGCAGTGCCAGGAGACTAGCGGGAGGGTCCTACAATGAGCAGTTCTTC	CSARRLAGGSYNEQFF
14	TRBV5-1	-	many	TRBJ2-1	TGCGCCAGCGCAAACCGGGCCAGTTCAAATGAGCAGTTCTTC	CASANRASSNEQFF
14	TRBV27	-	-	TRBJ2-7	TGTGCCAGCAGGGACCCCAGGGTGGCCTACGAGCAGTACTTC	CASRDPRVAYEQYF
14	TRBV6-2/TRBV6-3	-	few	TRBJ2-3	TGTGCCAGCAGTTCCCCTGGGACACCAGATACGCAGTATTTT	CASSSPGTPDTQYF
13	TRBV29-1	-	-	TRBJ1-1	TGCAGCCTCGTAGAACTCGACCCCACTGAAGCTTTCTTT	CSLVELDPTEAFF
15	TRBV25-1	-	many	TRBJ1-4	TGTGCCAGCAGTGAAACCGCAACAACTAATGAAAAACTGTTTTTT	CASSETATTNEKLFF
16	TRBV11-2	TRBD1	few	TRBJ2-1	TGTGCCAGCAGCTTAGTGGCAGGGGGCTCCTACAATGAGCAGTTCTTC	CASSLVAGGSYNEQFF
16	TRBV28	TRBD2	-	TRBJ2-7	TGTGCCAGCAGTTGGGGGGGGCAGGCGGGGGGCTACGAGCAGTACTTC	CASSWGGQAGGYEQYF
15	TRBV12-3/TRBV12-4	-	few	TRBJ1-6	TGTGCCAGCAGTGGGACGGTCTCCTATAATTCACCCCTCCACTTT	CASSGTVSYNSPLHF
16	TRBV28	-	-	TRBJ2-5	TGTGCCAGCAGTTGGGGGGCGGGACACCGGAAAGAGACCCAGTACTTC	CASSWGAGHRKETQYF
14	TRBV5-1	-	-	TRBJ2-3	TGCGCCAGCAAGGATGTGGTCAGCACAGATACGCAGTATTTT	CASKDVVSTDTQYF
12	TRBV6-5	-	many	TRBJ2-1	TGTGCCAGCAGCCTCAATCGAAATGAGCAGTTCTTC	CASSLNRNEQFF
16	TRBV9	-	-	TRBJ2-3	TGTGCCAGCAGCGTAGGACTAGATCAGTGGGCAGATACGCAGTATTTT	CASSVGLDQWADTQYF
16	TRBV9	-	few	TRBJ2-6	TGTGCCAGCAGCGCCTCTGGGCGGGCAGGGGCCAACGTCCTGACTTTC	CASSASGRAGANVLTF
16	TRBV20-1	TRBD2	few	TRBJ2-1	TGCAGTGCTAGAGTTCTAGCGGGAGGGCCATATGATGAGCAGTTCTTC	CSARVLAGGPYDEQFF
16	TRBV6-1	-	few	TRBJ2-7	TGTGCCAGCAGCCGTACAGGCGCCACGACCTCCTACGAGCAGTACTTC	CASSRTGATTSYEQYF
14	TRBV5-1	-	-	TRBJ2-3	TGCGCCAGCAGCGCGCAAGGGAGCACAGATACGCAGTATTTT	CASSAQGSTDTQYF
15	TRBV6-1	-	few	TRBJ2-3	TGTGCCAGCAGCCTTAATACAGTTAGCACAGATACGCAGTATTTT	CASSLNTVSTDTQYF
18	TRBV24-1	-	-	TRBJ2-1	TGTGCCACCAGTGACCGGTCGCCCACAGGCCGGCAGGGCCATGAGCAGTTCTTC	CATSDRSPTGRQGHEQFF
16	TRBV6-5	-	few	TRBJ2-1	TGTGCCAGCAGTTCCCGGAGTGGTCGCTCCTACAATGAGCAGTTCTTC	CASSSRSGRSYNEQFF
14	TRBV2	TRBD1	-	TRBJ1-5	TGTGCCAGCAGAAGACAGGGTGGCAATCAGCCCCAGCATTTT	CASRRQGGNQPQHF
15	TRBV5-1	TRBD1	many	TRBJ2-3	TGCGCCAGCAGCCTGGGGGGACAGGGGGCAGATACGCAGTATTTT	CASSLGGQGADTQYF
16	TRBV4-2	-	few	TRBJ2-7	TGTGCCAGCAGCCAAGAAACCGGGACACGGATCTACGAGCAGTACTTC	CASSQETGTRIYEQYF
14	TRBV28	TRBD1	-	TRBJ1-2	TGTGCCAGCAGTTCAACAGGGGGCTCCTATGGCTACACCTTC	CASSSTGGSYGYTF
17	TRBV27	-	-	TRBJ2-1	TGTGCCAGCAGTTTATCAGTTGCGGTAAGCTCCTACAATGAGCAGTTCTTC	CASSLSVAVSSYNEQFF
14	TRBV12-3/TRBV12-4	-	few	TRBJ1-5	TGTGCCAGCAGTTTAGATCCGGGCCCAGGGCCCCAGCATTTT	CASSLDPGPGPQHF
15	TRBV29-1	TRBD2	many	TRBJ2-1	TGCAGCGTTGAAGGTCCCGGGACTAGCTCCAATGAGCAGTTCTTC	CSVEGPGTSSNEQFF
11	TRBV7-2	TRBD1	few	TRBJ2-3	TGTGCAACAGGGGCCCCAGATACGCAGTATTTT	CATGAPDTQYF
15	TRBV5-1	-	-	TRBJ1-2	TGCGCCAGCAAATCCGTATCCAGGGATAACTATGGCTACACCTTC	CASKSVSRDNYGYTF
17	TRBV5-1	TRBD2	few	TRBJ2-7	TGCGCCACCTATCCGGGACTAGCGGACACCAGGTGGAGCGAGCAGTACTTC	CATYPGLADTRWSEQYF
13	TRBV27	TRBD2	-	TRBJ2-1	TGTGCCAGTCGAGCGGGGACCTACAATGAGCAGTTCTTC	CASRAGTYNEQFF
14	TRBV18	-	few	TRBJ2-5	TGTGCCAGCTCATCCCCTGGGTTGCCGGAGACCCAGTACTTC	CASSSPGLPETQYF
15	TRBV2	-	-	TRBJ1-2	TGTGCCAGCAGTGAATGGGGGGACAACGGCTATGGCTACACCTTC	CASSEWGDNGYGYTF
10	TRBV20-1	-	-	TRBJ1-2	TGCAGTGTTCCAGGGCCCGGCTACACCTTC	CSVPGPGYTF
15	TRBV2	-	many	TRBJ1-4	TGTGCCAGCAGTGGGTCCTCCCGGGGGATCGAAAAACTGTTTTTT	CASSGSSRGIEKLFF
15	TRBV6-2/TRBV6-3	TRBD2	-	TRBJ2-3	TGTGCCAGCAGTTCTAGCGGGCTATACACAGATACGCAGTATTTT	CASSSSGLYTDTQYF
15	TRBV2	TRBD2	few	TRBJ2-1	TGTGCCAGCAACAACCTAGCGGGAGTGGGTTATGAGCAGTTCTTC	CASNNLAGVGYEQFF
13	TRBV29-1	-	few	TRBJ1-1	TGCAGCGTAGAACAGGGTCTAGGCGTTGGAGCTTTCTTT	CSVEQGLGVGAFF
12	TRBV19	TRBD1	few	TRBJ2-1	TGTGCCAGCGTAGCCTCGGGACAGGGGCCGTTCTTC	CASVASGQGPFF
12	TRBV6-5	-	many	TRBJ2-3	TGTGCCAGCAGTCGGGGAGTCGATACGCAGTATTTT	CASSRGVDTQYF
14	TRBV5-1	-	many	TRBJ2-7	TGCGCCAGCAGCTTGGCGGCAGGACTTGGCGAGCAGTACTTC	CASSLAAGLGEQYF
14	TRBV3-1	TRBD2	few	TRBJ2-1	TGTGCCAGCACCTGGACTAGCGGGACGGATGAGCAGTTCTTC	CASTWTSGTDEQFF
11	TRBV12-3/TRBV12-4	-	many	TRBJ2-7	TGTGCCAGCAAACTGGGGTACGAGCAGTACTTC	CASKLGYEQYF
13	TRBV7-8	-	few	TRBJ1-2	TGTGCCAGCAGCTTGACAGGTCCGGATGGCTACACCTTC	CASSLTGPDGYTF
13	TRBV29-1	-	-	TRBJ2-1	TGCAGCGTTGACATCTTGAGTTATAATGAGCAGTTCTTC	CSVDILSYNEQFF
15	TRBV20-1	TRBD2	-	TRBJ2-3	TGCAGTGCTGACCAGCGGGAAGGAGGTACAGATACGCAGTTTTTT	CSADQREGGTDTQFF
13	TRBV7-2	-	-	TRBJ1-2	TGTGCCAGCAGCCTTGCTCAGGGTCGGGGCTACACCTTC	CASSLAQGRGYTF
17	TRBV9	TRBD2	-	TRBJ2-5	TGTGCCAGCAGCGTAGGGCTAGCGGGAGGGCCGTCTGAGACCCAGTACTTC	CASSVGLAGGPSETQYF
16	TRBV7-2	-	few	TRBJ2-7	TGTGCCAGCAGCTTAGTAGGGAGTAGGGCCTCCTACGAGCAGTACTTC	CASSLVGSRASYEQYF